This TCR beta chain was recovered during a study of T cell responses to AZD1222 COVID-19 vaccine. Study summary: Second-dose schedules of about 4 or about 12 weeks were combined.

This CDR3 has 13 residues. The germline gives CDR1 LGHDT, CDR2 YNNKEL (reference sequence). V gave up 1 base and J gave up 3 bases, with 7 bases separating them. Produced via immunoSEQ multiplex PCR; TCRdb's table is partial and in-frame only. Among roughly 130,000 clones, approximately 83% were seen once, and the ten largest hold around 1.6%. Sample: peripheral blood, taken on day 0 of AZD1222 vaccination. The chain has TRBV3-1 (or the pseudogene TRBV3-2) and TRBJ2-7; the D is unclear. The clonotype was recovered from an adult in good health. CDR3 nucleotides: TGTGCCAGCAGCCAAGTTCTTGGCTACGAGCAGTACTTC. Its translation: CASSQVLGYEQYF.